The 22 T cell receptor beta chains in this list originate from one sample, sequenced in a study of CD8 T cells in ankylosing spondylitis (dated by TCRdb to between 2016 and 2019). Libraries were built with 5' RACE. TCRdb records Illumina HiSeq 2500 as the sequencer. TCRdb reprocessed the public reads (quality trimming at Q25 with fastp, clone calling with MiXCR) and kept in-frame beta chains. Identical CDR3 proteins give one entry, which carries the most common genes and DNA. The sample table holds 150,000 or so distinct CDR3 sequences, of which around 18% were seen once. The ten most abundant clones make up about 8.2% of the sample. Sequenced sample: blood, either unsorted or a sorted T cell fraction (not recorded which). Source of these receptors: a male donor with ankylosing spondylitis or in good health (not recorded which).

This clonotype was seen at least ten times. V and J are TRBV12-3 or TRBV12-4 and TRBJ2-7, with TRBD1 matching over 9 bases. The CDR3 is 15 amino acids. V was clipped by 4 bases and J by 0 bases; unmatched bases: 4. The CDR3 spells CASSSDRGSSYEQYF. The CDR3 DNA follows: TGTGCCAGCAGTTCCGACAGGGGGAGCTCCTACGAGCAGTACTTC.

This clonotype was seen ten or more times. The chain joins TRBV5-1 to TRBJ1-3; 7 nucleotides match TRBD1. Per the germline V gene, CDR1 is SGHRS and CDR2 is YFSETQ. The V segment lost 3 bases and the J segment 0 bases; nucleotides outside the gene matches: 3. The CDR3 extends over 15 amino acids. The CDR3 region is CASSSTGFSGNTIYF. DNA of the CDR3: TGCGCCAGCAGCTCGACAGGGTTCTCTGGAAACACCATATATTTT.

On this clonotype: The CDR3 does not close with the conserved phenylalanine or tryptophan, likely indicating a read error. The genes are TRBV5-1 and TRBJ1-2, with D uncertain. Looked up from germline, CDR1 is SGHRS and CDR2 is YFSETQ. The CDR3 contains 15 residues. V was trimmed by 3 bases and J by 0 bases, leaving 12 bases between them. Here the CDR3 DNA reads TGCGCCAGCAGCTCGTCCAGGACCTCTAACTATGGCTACACCCTC. As protein: CASSSSRTSNYGYTL.

The sample holds many counts of this clonotype. This sequence joins TRBV4-1 and TRBJ2-5, with TRBD1 identical over 10 bases. Germline lookup yields CDR1 MGHRA and CDR2 YSYEKL. V trimming: 5 bases; J trimming: 4 bases; junction bases outside the gene matches: 1. This CDR3 is 13 amino acids long. CDR3 sequence: CASSGDRGETQYF. CDR3 nucleotides: TGCGCCAGCAGCGGGGACAGGGGAGAGACCCAGTACTTC.

This clonotype was seen ten or more times. The chain recombines TRBV20-1 with TRBJ2-7, with 10 bases matching TRBD2. The CDR3 extends over 14 amino acids. Germline V lookup: CDR1 DFQATT, CDR2 SNEGSKA (reference sequence). The ends lost 5 bases at V and 0 bases at J; junction bases unmatched: 4. CDR3 residues: CSAGTSASSYEQYF. The DNA of the CDR3 is TGCAGTGCTGGGACTAGCGCGAGCTCCTACGAGCAGTACTTC.

This clonotype has at least ten counts. V is TRBV12-3 or TRBV12-4 and J is TRBJ1-1; no clear D. Trimming took 5 bases from V and 5 from J, leaving 9 bases between them. The length of the CDR3 is 12 residues. CDR3 protein: CASSRMRTEAFF. DNA of the CDR3: TGTGCCAGCAGTCGAATGAGGACTGAAGCTTTCTTT.

The V and J genes are TRBV28 and TRBJ1-1, with D unclear. Germline lookup yields CDR1 MDHEN and CDR2 SYDVKM. There are 13 residues in the CDR3. V was clipped by 8 bases and J by 6 bases, with 16 bases between them. CDR3 protein: CASGSLGRAEAFF. CDR3 nucleotide sequence: TGTGCCAGCGGGAGCTTAGGAAGGGCTGAAGCTTTCTTT.

The CDR3 protein is CAISAGGTGELFF. CDR3 in DNA: TGTGCCATCAGTGCGGGGGGCACCGGGGAGCTGTTTTTT. V usage is TRBV10-3 and J usage is TRBJ2-2, with 7 nucleotides matching TRBD2. The CDR3 contains 13 residues. Unmatched junction bases numbered 0, after V lost 4 bases and J lost 4 bases. Germline V gene lookup returns CDR1 ENHRY and CDR2 SYGVKD.

This clonotype showed up many times. The chain joins TRBV18 to TRBJ2-7, with 9 nucleotides matching TRBD2. Germline assignment: CDR1 KGHSH and CDR2 LQKENI. The CDR3 loop spans 13 amino acids. V lost 3 bases, J lost 5 bases, and 2 bases stayed unmatched. CDR3: CASSPSGRDEQYF. CDR3 sequence (DNA): TGTGCCAGCTCACCTAGCGGGAGAGACGAGCAGTACTTC.

V usage is TRBV5-1 and J usage is TRBJ2-1; 14 nucleotides line up with TRBD2. CDR1 and CDR2 from the germline V gene are SGHRS and YFSETQ. The CDR3 sequence is 17 residues long. Losses at the gene ends were 3 bases for V and 10 bases for J; bases not matched to a gene: 12. CDR3 amino acids: CASSWNPGLAGAGEQFF. The DNA of the CDR3 is TGCGCCAGCAGCTGGAATCCGGGACTAGCGGGAGCAGGGGAGCAGTTCTTC.

Regarding this clonotype: A single base separates this from a much larger clone, so it may be a read error. The chain uses TRBV6-2 or TRBV6-3 and TRBJ1-3; no firm D call. The CDR3 is 13 residues long. Germline V CDR1 and CDR2: MNHEY, SVGEGT. The CDR3 here is CVSSLISGNTIYF. The CDR3 nucleotides are TGTGTCAGCAGTCTCATTTCTGGAAACACCATATATTTT.

The chain joins TRBV5-6 to TRBJ1-3, with TRBD1 matching 7 bases. CDR1 SGHDT and CDR2 YYEEEE come from the germline V gene. With V trimmed by 2 bases and J by 0 bases, 11 bases remained unmatched. This CDR3 region has 18 residues. The CDR3 protein is CASSFDGQAIDSGNTIYF. CDR3 DNA: TGTGCCAGCAGCTTTGACGGACAGGCAATCGACTCTGGAAACACCATATATTTT.

The genes are TRBV5-1 and TRBJ1-1; 7 bases map to TRBD1. The CDR3 loop spans 14 amino acids. The J segment lost 1 base and the V segment lost 5 bases, leaving 5 bases of the junction unmatched. Germline V gene data show CDR1 as SGHRS and CDR2 as YFSETQ. The CDR3 sequence: CASRPGTANTEAFF. CDR3 nucleotides: TGCGCCAGCAGACCCGGGACAGCGAACACTGAAGCTTTCTTT.

This clonotype showed up many times. The gene calls are TRBV5-1 and TRBJ2-2; D is uncertain. V was pared by 0 bases and J by 7 bases, with 4 bases between. From germline, CDR1 is SGHRS and CDR2 YFSETQ. This CDR3 contains 12 residues. CDR3 residues: CASSLGFGELFF. CDR3 sequence (DNA): TGCGCCAGCAGCTTGGGTTTCGGGGAGCTGTTTTTT. Full variable domain (outside the CDR3, taken from reference TRBV5-1 and TRBJ2-2): KAGVTQTPRYLIKTRGQQVTLSCSPISGHRSVSWYQQTPGQGLQFLFEYFSETQRNKGNFPGRFSGRQFSNSRSEMNVSTLELGDSALYLCASSLGFGELFFGEGSRLTVL.

This clonotype occurred many times. The rearrangement joins TRBV5-1 to TRBJ2-4, with 7 bases aligning to TRBD1. The CDR3 is 16 amino acids. Germline V lookup: CDR1 SGHRS, CDR2 YFSETQ. V lost 6 bases and J lost 1; bases outside the gene matches: 10. DNA of the CDR3: TGCGCCAGCACCAAGGGGGCAGCTTCGGCCAAAAACATTCAGTACTTC. This translates into CASTKGAASAKNIQYF.

The rearrangement joins TRBV5-1 to TRBJ2-3; 8 positions agree with TRBD2. V lost 4 bases, J lost 6 bases, and 10 bases stayed unmatched. The CDR3 extends over 15 amino acids. Germline-derived CDR1 and CDR2 are SGHRS and YFSETQ. CDR3 amino acids: CASSMVSGSGDTQYF. The CDR3 nucleotides are TGCGCCAGCAGCATGGTAAGCGGGAGTGGTGATACGCAGTATTTT.

The table lists this clonotype with a count of one. The rearrangement joins TRBV3-1 to TRBJ2-6; D remains unclear. The V end was cut by 2 bases, the J end by 2 bases, with 4 bases between. The CDR3 runs to 14 residues. Germline V gene data show CDR1 as LGHDT and CDR2 as YNNKEL (reference sequence). The chain's CDR3 is CASSQQPGANVLTF. The DNA of the CDR3 is TGTGCCAGCAGCCAACAGCCTGGGGCCAACGTCCTGACTTTC.

This clonotype was counted many times. The chain uses TRBV20-1 and TRBJ2-2; 11 bases match TRBD2. There are 17 residues in the CDR3. Germline values: CDR1 DFQATT, CDR2 SNEGSKA (reference sequence). J gave up 0 bases and V 2 bases, and 5 bases lay outside the gene matches. The CDR3 DNA reads as TGCAGTGCTAGACCTCTGACTAGCGGGGCGAACACCGGGGAGCTGTTTTTT. Protein product: CSARPLTSGANTGELFF.

This clonotype was seen ten or more times. The rearrangement joins TRBV5-5 to TRBJ1-4; D not certain. Per the germline V gene, CDR1 is SGHKS and CDR2 is YYEKEE (reference sequence). Deletions cut 4 bases from V and 0 bases from J, with 10 bases between. The CDR3 has 15 residues. The CDR3 region is CASSAYRATNEKLFF. CDR3 in DNA: TGTGCCAGCAGCGCGTACAGAGCAACTAATGAAAAACTGTTTTTT.

This clonotype was seen many times. The V gene is TRBV29-1, the J gene TRBJ2-2; TRBD1 matches at 7 bases. Germline V CDR1 and CDR2: SQVTM, ANQGSEA. The V gene end was trimmed by 3 bases and the J gene end by 1 base; junction bases not matched to a gene: 5. The CDR3 consists of 15 residues. This chain's CDR3 is CSVEPPGGNTGELFF. The CDR3 DNA reads as TGCAGCGTTGAGCCGCCAGGGGGGAACACCGGGGAGCTGTTTTTT.

This clonotype was observed a handful of times. The chain recombines TRBV20-1 with TRBJ2-7, with D possibly TRBD1 on 6 matching bases. The CDR3 runs 12 residues. V lost 0 bases to trimming and J lost 6 bases, with 9 bases between them. The V gene's germline CDR1 is DFQATT and CDR2 SNEGSKA (reference sequence). The CDR3 loop is CSAREGASEQYF. The DNA for the CDR3 is TGCAGTGCTAGAGAGGGGGCCTCCGAGCAGTACTTC.

This clonotype was recorded at least ten times. The chain joins TRBV20-1 to TRBJ2-7, with 7 bases lining up with TRBD2. Germline CDR1 is DFQATT and CDR2 is SNEGSKA (reference sequence). The CDR3 covers 13 residues. After removal of 6 bases from V and 2 bases from J, the junction contained 7 bases not matched to a gene. The CDR3 is CSATASGAYEQYF. CDR3 coding DNA: TGCAGTGCAACGGCTAGCGGCGCCTACGAGCAGTACTTC.